A single T cell receptor beta chain is shown here with its context. The table came from immunoSEQ multiplex PCR; TCRdb's copy has only in-frame clones and leaves some out. There are approximately 90,000 clones in the sample; over 65% occur only once, and less than 60% lies in the top ten. The data originate from a study of blood T cell repertoires in COVID-19. Study-level information: In each case, the material was cDNA or gDNA derived from T cells, B-cell-depleted T cells, or PBMCs.

The receptor was isolated from a human donor in a cohort sampled during active COVID-19. The material sequenced was peripheral blood.

CDR3 nucleotide sequence: TGTGCCAGCAGTCGCAATAGCGGAGATACGCAGTATTTT. It encodes CASSRNSGDTQYF. The chain employs TRBV6-5 and TRBJ2-3; D might be TRBD2 (6 bases). CDR1 and CDR2 (germline): MNHEY, SVGAGI. V was pared by 5 bases and J by 5 bases, with 11 bases between. This CDR3 comprises 13 residues.